Included here is one T cell receptor (beta chain) sequence, with context. Its antigen is still unknown. Per-base quality was not reported, and no clone a single base away is much larger than it. The junction shows trimming of 6 bases on V and 6 bases on J, and the gene matches do not reach 8 bases of it. Via the germline V gene, CDR1 is SNHLY and CDR2 FYNNEI. The CDR3 runs 15 residues from the cysteine to the phenylalanine. The CDR3 DNA has 45 bases and is translated from base 1. The sample originates from a study of shared clonotypes between healthy human individuals (dated by TCRdb to 2020 to 2022). Some background on the complete study: The cohort included three men and a couple of women between 18 and 49 years of age. For each donor, CD4 naive and CD4 memory were each given three plates, CD8 naive was given two plates, and CD8 memory was given one plate. The study deeply sequenced blood TCR repertoires of roughly five healthy adults to estimate repertoire size and the extent of clonotype sharing between individuals. Libraries were prepared and TCR repertoires were sequenced by different laboratories using diverse techniques, in order to increase sequencing depth and limit assay-specific biases. Between about 0.85 and 9.5 billion PBMCs per donor were obtained by leukapheresis. Paper-wide results and their limitations: Because the study included only a small number of donors, the genetic and exposure-history diversity represented was limited. Pairwise subsampling led to the expectation that sequencing depth would affect the degree of clonotype sharing among donors. Compared with non-shared clonotypes, the clonotypes found in all four sorted-subset donors had higher generation probabilities. Sampling was limited to blood, and TCR repertoires in tissue likely differ from TCR repertoires in blood. Rarefaction of sorted-subset datasets indicated incomplete sequencing despite the large sequencing depth. Larger estimated clonotype richness was generally found for naive subsets than for memory subsets. Sharing across a few donors was observed for approximately 4.6% of naive CD4, about 4% of naive CD8, over 2% of memory CD4, and approximately 0.41% of memory CD8 clonotypes.

Using the deep immunoSEQ assay, multiplex PCR amplified TCR CDR3 regions from genomic DNA. Extracted genomic DNA from each cell subset was distributed evenly across all wells of several immunoSEQ 96-well plates, and each plate was treated as a replicate. For sorted subsets, each replicate PCR was loaded with roughly 190 ng genomic DNA, equivalent to 25,000 to 30,000 T cell genomes. Purified libraries were measured with a Qubit 3.0 fluorometer, size-checked on a Bioanalyzer 2100, and measured again with the KAPA Library Quantification kit. Each immunoSEQ 96-well plate was sequenced on its own single-read 150-cycle Illumina NextSeq 550 flow cell. As for the original processing: Because the immunoSEQ output included only junctional sequences and no quality scores, the filtering could not be the same as the filtering used for full-length reads. To assign V/J genes and CDR3, sequences were annotated using PyIR, a Python wrapper for IgBLAST v1.9, with IMGT germline references. Reads were filtered out if the reads had weak V/J assignments (E-value above 1e-6), no CDR3, stop codons, out-of-frame junctions, or ambiguous translated residues. A V3J clonotype was defined by an identical inferred V gene, J gene, and CDR3 amino acid sequence. Percentage overlap between repertoires was calculated by dividing the number of shared unique clonotypes by the size of the smaller repertoire. Three approaches were used to assess repertoire richness: RTK rarefaction, the Chao1 estimator, and Recon v2.1 estimates of unobserved clonotypes. Generation probabilities for all TCRbeta clonotypes obtained by the gDNA method from a handful of donors were computed using OLGA. TCRdb carries this immuneACCESS record with in-frame sequences only. Its versions omit some clonotypes, under half of them owing to an unresolved V gene in the studies checked, with the rest unexplained. The V and J calls and clone size were taken over from that table, and D and trimming were inferred from the DNA. Within this sample are about 1 million clones, with around 82% of them counted one time only. The ten largest clones capture more than 0.5% of the sample.

Donors were healthy HIV-negative adults with no recently reported acute infections or vaccinations. Only Caucasian adults living in Nashville, Tennessee, USA were represented among the donors. Magnetic negative selection was used to enrich CD4+ T cells, after which naive cells were positively selected on CD45RA and the negative fraction became the memory subset. Blood was collected by leukapheresis, and PBMCs were isolated by Ficoll-Histopaque density gradient centrifugation and then cryopreserved in liquid nitrogen vapor phase. Analytical flow cytometry was used to check the purity and quantity of every magnetically sorted T cell population. Genomic DNA was isolated from each sorted fraction and quantified by UV absorbance on a Nanodrop 2000c.

The chain joins TRBV2 to TRBJ2-7, and 13 bases in between align with TRBD2. The sample was memory CD4+ T cells from PBMCs. The cell subset or site label on this specimen signifies: CD45RA-negative fraction. The clonotype originates from a man between 18 and 29 years old in good health. Some clones in this sample may be carry-over from other donors' samples. The DNA sequence reads TGTGCCAGCAGCCCACAACTAGCGGGAGGGCCCGAGCAGTACTTC. The encoded protein is CASSPQLAGGPEQYF.